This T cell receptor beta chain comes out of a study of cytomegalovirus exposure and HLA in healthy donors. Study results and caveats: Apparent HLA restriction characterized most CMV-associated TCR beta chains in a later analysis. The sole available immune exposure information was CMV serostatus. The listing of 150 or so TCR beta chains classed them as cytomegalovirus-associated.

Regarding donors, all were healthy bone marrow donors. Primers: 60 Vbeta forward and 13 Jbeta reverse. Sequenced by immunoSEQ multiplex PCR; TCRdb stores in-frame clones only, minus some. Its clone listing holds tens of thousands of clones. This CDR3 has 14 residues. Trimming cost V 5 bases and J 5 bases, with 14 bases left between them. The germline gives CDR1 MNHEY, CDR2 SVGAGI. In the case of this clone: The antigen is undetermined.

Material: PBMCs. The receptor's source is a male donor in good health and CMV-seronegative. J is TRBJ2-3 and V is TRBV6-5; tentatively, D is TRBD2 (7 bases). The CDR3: CASSGGGAGDTQYF. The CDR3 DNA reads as TGTGCCAGCAGTGGAGGGGGGGCGGGAGATACGCAGTATTTT.